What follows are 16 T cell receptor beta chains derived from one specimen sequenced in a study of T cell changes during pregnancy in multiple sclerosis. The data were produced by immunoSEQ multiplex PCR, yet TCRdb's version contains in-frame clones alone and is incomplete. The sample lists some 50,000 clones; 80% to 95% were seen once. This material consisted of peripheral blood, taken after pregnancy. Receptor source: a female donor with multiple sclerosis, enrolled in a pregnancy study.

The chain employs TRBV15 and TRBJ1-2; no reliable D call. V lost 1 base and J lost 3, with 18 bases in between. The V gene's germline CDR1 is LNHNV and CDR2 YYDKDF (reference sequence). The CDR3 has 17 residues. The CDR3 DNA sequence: TGTGCCACCAGCAGAGTTCCCCTAAAGGAAGAGGACTATGGCTACACCTTC. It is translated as CATSRVPLKEEDYGYTF.

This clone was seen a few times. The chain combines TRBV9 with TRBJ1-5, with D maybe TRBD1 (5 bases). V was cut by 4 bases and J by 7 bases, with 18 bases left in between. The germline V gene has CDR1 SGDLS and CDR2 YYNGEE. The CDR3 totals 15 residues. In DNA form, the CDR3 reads TGTGCCAGCAGCCTCCCTATTGGGGGGTTGCAGCCCCAGCATTTT. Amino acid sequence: CASSLPIGGLQPQHF. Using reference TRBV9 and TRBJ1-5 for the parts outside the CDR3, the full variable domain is DSGVTQTPKHLITATGQRVTLRCSPRSGDLSVYWYQQSLDQGLQFLIQYYNGEERAKGNILERFSAQQFPDLHSELNLSSLELGDSALYFCASSLPIGGLQPQHFGDGTRLSIL.

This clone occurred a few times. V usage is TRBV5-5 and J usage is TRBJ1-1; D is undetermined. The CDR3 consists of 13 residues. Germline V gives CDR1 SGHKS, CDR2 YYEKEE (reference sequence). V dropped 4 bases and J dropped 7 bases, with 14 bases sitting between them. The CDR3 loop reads CASSQIPRDEAFF. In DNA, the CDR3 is TGTGCCAGCAGCCAAATCCCGAGGGATGAAGCTTTCTTT.

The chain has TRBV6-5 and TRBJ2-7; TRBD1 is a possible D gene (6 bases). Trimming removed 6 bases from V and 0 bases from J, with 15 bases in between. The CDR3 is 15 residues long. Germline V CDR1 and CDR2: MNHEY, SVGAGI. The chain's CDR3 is CASSPPSGASYEQYF. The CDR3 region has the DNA TGTGCCAGCAGCCCCCCGTCAGGGGCCTCCTACGAGCAGTACTTC.

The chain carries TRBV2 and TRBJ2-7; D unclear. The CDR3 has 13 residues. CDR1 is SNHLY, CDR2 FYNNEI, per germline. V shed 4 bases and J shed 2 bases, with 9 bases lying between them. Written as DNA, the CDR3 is TGTGCCAGCAGTGGAGGAAAGGCCTACGAGCAGTACTTC. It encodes CASSGGKAYEQYF.

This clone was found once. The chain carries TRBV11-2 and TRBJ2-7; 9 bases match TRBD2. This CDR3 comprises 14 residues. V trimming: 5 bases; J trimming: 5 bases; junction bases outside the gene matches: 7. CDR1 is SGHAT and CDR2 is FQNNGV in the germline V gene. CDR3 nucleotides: TGTGCCAGCAGCCGGCGGGGGGGCCTCGACGAGCAGTACTTC. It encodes CASSRRGGLDEQYF.

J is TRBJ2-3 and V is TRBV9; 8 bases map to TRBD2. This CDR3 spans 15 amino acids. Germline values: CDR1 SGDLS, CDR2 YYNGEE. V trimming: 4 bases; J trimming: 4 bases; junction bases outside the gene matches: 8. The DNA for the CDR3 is TGTGCCAGCAGCCGTGGCGGGGGGACGTCAGATACGCAGTATTTT. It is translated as CASSRGGGTSDTQYF.

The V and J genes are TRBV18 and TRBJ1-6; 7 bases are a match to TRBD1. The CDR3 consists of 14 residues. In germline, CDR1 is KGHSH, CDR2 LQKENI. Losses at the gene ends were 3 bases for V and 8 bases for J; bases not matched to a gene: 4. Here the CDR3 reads CASSPVQGDSPLHF. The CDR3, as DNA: TGTGCCAGCTCACCGGTGCAGGGGGATTCACCCCTCCACTTT.

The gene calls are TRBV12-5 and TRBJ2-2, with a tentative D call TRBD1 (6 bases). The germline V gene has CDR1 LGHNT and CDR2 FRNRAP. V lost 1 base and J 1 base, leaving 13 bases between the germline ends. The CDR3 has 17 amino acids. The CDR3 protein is CASGLEQGWLNTGELFF. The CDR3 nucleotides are TGTGCTAGTGGTTTGGAGCAGGGGTGGTTGAACACCGGGGAGCTGTTTTTT.

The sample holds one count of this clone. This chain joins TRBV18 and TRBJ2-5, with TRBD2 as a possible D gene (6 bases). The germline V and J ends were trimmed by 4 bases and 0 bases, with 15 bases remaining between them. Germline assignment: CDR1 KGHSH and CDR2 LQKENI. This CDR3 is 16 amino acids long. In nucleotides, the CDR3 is TGTGCCAGCTCACGGGGACTGACCGGGTACCAAGAGACCCAGTACTTC. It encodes CASSRGLTGYQETQYF. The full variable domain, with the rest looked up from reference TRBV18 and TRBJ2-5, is NAGVMQNPRHLVRRRGQEARLRCSPMKGHSHVYWYRQLPEEGLKFMVYLQKENIIDESGMPKERFSAEFPKEGPSILRIQQVVRGDSAAYFCASSRGLTGYQETQYFGPGTRLLVL.

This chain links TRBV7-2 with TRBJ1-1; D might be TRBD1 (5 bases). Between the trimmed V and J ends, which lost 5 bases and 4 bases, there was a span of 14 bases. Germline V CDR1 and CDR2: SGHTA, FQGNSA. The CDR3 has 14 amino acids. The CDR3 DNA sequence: TGTGCCAGCAGCATCTATACGGGGGGCACTGAAGCTTTCTTT. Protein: CASSIYTGGTEAFF.

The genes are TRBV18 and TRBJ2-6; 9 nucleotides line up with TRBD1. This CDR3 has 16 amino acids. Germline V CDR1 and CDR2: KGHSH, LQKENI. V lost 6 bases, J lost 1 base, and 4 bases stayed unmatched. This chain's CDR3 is CASSRDRVSGANVLTF. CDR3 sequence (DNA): TGTGCCAGCTCCCGGGACAGGGTGTCTGGGGCCAACGTCCTGACTTTC. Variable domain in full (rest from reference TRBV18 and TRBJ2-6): NAGVMQNPRHLVRRRGQEARLRCSPMKGHSHVYWYRQLPEEGLKFMVYLQKENIIDESGMPKERFSAEFPKEGPSILRIQQVVRGDSAAYFCASSRDRVSGANVLTFGAGSRLTVL.

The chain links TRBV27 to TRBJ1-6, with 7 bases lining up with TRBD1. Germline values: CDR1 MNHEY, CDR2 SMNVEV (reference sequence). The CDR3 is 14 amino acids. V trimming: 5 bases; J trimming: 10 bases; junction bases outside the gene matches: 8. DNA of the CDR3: TGTGCCAGCAGTCGAGGGGGCTTAGGATCACCCCTCCACTTT. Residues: CASSRGGLGSPLHF.

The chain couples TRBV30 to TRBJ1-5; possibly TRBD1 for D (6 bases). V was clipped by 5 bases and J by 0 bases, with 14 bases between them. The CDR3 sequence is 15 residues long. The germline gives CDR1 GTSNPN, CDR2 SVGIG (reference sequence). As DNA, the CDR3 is TGTGCCTGGGGGGGCGGTCGGCTTAGCAATCAGCCCCAGCATTTT. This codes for CAWGGGRLSNQPQHF.

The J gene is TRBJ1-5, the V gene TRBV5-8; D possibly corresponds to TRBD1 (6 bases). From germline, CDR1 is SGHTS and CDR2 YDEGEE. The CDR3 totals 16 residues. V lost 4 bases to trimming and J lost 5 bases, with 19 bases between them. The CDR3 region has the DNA TGTGCCAGCAGCCCAGGGGACACTTTAGACTATCAGCCCCAGCATTTT. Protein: CASSPGDTLDYQPQHF.

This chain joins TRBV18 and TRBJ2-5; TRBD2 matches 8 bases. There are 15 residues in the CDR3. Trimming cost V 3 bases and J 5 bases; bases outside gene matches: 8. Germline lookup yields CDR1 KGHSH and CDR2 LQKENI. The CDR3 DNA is TGTGCCAGCTCACCCCCCGGGACTAGGCCGGAGACCCAGTACTTC. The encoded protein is CASSPPGTRPETQYF.